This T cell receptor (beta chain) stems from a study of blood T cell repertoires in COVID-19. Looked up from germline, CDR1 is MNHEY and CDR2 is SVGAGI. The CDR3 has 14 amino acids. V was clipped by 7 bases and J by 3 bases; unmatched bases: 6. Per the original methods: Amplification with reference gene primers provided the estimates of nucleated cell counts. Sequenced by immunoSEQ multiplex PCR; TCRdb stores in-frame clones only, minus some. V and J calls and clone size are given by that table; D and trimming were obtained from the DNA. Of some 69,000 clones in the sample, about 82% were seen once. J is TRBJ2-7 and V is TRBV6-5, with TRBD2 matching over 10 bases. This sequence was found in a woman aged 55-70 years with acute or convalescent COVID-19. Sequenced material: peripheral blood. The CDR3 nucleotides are TGTGCCAGCACCAACCTAGCGGGGGTCTACGAGCAGTACTTC. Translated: CASTNLAGVYEQYF.